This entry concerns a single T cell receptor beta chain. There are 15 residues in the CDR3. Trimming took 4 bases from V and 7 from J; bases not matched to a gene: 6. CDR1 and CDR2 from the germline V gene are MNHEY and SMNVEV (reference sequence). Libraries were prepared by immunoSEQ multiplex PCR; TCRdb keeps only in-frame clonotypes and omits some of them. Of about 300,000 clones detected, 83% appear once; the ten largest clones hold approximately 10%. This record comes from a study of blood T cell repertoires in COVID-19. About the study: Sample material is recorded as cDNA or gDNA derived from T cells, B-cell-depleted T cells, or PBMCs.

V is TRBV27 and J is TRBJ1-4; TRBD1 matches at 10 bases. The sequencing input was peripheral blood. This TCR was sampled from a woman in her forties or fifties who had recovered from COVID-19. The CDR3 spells CASSSWTGGSEKLFF. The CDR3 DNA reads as TGTGCCAGCAGTTCCTGGACAGGGGGTTCTGAAAAACTGTTTTTT. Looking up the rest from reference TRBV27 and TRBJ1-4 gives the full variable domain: EAQVTQNPRYLITVTGKKLTVTCSQNMNHEYMSWYRQDPGLGLRQIYYSMNVEVTDKGDVPEGYKVSRKEKRNFPLILESPSPNQTSLYFCASSSWTGGSEKLFFGSGTQLSVL.